Listed below are T cell receptor beta chains from one sample, sequenced in a study of blood T cells in healthy people across ages. TCRdb used MiXCR to reprocess the 5' RACE reads, holding one entry per CDR3 protein. The data hold about 700,000 distinct CDR3 sequences, with about 34% observed a single time. The sample taken for sequencing was blood. These receptors were obtained from a woman aged 80 or over in good health. Both conserved end residues are part of each CDR3. D genes are given only for firm matches. Size is stated for part of the rows, as once, few or many counts, or as a class when the clone is expanded.

d_call	v_call	j_call	clone_size	cdr3_aa	cdr3_nt
-	TRBV30	TRBJ2-7	many	CAWGHQAYYEQYF	TGTGCCTGGGGGCACCAAGCCTACTACGAGCAGTACTTC
-	TRBV5-1	TRBJ2-7	many	CASSLAFPYEQYF	TGCGCCAGCAGCTTGGCTTTCCCCTACGAGCAGTACTTC
-	TRBV2	TRBJ1-2	-	CASRGLGYGYTF	TGTGCCAGCAGGGGTTTAGGTTATGGCTACACCTTC
-	TRBV28	TRBJ1-5	-	CASLDGASKTQHF	TGTGCCAGCTTAGACGGGGCGTCCAAAACCCAGCATTTT
-	TRBV21-1	TRBJ2-7	many	CASSNTGLSYEQYF	TGTGCCAGCAGCAATACGGGACTGTCCTACGAGCAGTACTTC
-	TRBV7-9	TRBJ2-5	-	CAVSLAWTREETQYF	TGTGCCGTCAGCTTAGCCTGGACAAGAGAAGAGACCCAGTACTTC
-	TRBV3-1	TRBJ1-6	few	CASSWKKDNSPLHF	TGTGCCAGCAGCTGGAAAAAGGATAATTCACCCCTCCACTTT
TRBD1	TRBV6-2/TRBV6-3	TRBJ1-5	many	CAAGQGIQPQHF	TGTGCTGCGGGACAGGGAATCCAGCCCCAGCATTTT
TRBD1	TRBV6-6	TRBJ1-2	-	CASSNPSGQNYGYTF	TGTGCCAGCAGTAACCCATCGGGACAGAACTATGGCTACACCTTC
-	TRBV7-2	TRBJ2-6	-	CASSLTSGSGANVLTF	TGTGCCAGCAGCTTAACATCTGGAAGTGGGGCCAACGTCCTGACTTTC
-	TRBV12-3/TRBV12-4	TRBJ1-5	many	CASSMRDNSNQPQHF	TGTGCCAGCAGTATGCGGGATAATAGCAATCAGCCCCAGCATTTT
-	TRBV29-1	TRBJ1-2	many	CSVVDSVYGYTF	TGCAGCGTTGTTGACTCGGTCTATGGCTACACCTTC